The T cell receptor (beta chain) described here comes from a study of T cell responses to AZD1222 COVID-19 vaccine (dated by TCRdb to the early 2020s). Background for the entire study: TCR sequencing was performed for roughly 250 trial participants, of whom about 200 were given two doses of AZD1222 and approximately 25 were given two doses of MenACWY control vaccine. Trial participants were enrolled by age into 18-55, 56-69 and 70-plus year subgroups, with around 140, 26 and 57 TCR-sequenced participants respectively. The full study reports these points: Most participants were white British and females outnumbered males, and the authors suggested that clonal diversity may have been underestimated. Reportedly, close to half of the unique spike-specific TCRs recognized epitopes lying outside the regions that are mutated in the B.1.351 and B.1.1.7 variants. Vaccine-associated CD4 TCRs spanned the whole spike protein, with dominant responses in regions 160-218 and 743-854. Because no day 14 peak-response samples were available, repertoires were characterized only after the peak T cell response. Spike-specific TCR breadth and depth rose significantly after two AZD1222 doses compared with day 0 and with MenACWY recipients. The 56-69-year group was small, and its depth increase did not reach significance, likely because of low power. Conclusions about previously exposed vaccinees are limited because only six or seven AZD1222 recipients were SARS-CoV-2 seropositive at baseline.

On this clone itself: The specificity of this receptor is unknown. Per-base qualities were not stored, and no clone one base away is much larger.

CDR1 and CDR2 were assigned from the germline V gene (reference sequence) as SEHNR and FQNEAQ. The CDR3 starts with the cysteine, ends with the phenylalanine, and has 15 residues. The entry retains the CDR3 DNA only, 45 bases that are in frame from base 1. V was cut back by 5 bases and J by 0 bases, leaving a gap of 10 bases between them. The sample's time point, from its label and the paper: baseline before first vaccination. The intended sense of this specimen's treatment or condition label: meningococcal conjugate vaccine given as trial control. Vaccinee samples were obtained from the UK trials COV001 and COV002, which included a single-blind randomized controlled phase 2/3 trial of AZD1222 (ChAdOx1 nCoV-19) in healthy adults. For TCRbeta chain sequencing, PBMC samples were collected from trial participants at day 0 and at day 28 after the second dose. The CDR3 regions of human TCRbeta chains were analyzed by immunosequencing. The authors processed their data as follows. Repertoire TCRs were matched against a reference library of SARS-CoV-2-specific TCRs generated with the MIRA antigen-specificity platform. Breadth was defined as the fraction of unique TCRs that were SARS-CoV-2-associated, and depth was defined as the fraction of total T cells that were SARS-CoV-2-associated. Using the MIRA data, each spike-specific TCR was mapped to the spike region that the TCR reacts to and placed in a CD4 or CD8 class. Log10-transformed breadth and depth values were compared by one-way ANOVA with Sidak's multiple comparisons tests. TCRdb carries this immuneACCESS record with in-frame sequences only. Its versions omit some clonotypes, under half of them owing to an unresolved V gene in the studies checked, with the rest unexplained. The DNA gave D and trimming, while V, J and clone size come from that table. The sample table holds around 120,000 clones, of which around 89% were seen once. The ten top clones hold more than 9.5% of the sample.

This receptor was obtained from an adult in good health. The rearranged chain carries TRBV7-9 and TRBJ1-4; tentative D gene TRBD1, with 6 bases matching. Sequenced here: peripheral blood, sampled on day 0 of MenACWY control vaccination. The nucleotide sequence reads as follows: TGTGCCAGCAGCCCCACAGGGTCAACTAATGAAAAACTGTTTTTT. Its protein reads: CASSPTGSTNEKLFF.